This TCR beta chain was profiled in a study of T cell responses to AZD1222 COVID-19 vaccine. Measured with immunoSEQ multiplex PCR; TCRdb has only the in-frame clones, and not every one. The profile shows 75,000 to 85,000 clones, 70% to 80% of them singletons. CDR1 is SNHLY, CDR2 FYNNEI, per germline. V gave up 1 base and J gave up 8 bases, with 18 bases separating them. The CDR3 sequence is 16 residues long. The source is an adult who received the MenACWY meningococcal vaccine as a control. The rearrangement links TRBV2 to TRBJ2-1; D ambiguous. The sequenced sample was peripheral blood, obtained 28 days after the second dose of the MenACWY control vaccine. In nucleotides, the CDR3 is TGTGCCAGCAGTGAAGTAGTCCGTCTACAATCTGATGAGCAGTTCTTC. Translation: CASSEVVRLQSDEQFF.